This TCR beta chain originates from a study of OX40 agonist ivuxolimab in advanced cancers. Study-level background: An anti-OX40 (CD134) antibody with agonistic activity, ivuxolimab, was administered to patients. Dose-escalation patients had hepatocellular carcinoma, melanoma, renal cell or head and neck cancer.

The table came from immunoSEQ multiplex PCR; TCRdb's copy has only in-frame clones and leaves some out. The sample includes about 48,000 clones, 83% of them seen just once. Study-wide findings and caveats: Relative to CD4+, CD8+ T cells held more expanded clones on average. Certain nonresponders additionally had low normalized T-cell clonal expansion.

In regard to this clone: The antigen remains unidentified.

The V and J ends lost 3 bases and 8 bases respectively, with 16 bases between them. The CDR3 is 14 residues long. Germline V gives CDR1 MNHNS, CDR2 SASEGT. This material consisted of CD4+ or CD8+ T cells sorted from blood, taken in a trial of the OX40 agonist ivuxolimab. The rearrangement uses TRBV6-1 and TRBJ1-2; D is perhaps TRBD1 (5 bases). The sequence derives from an adult with an advanced solid tumor such as melanoma, head and neck, liver or kidney cancer. The CDR3 coding sequence is TGTGCCAGCAGTGACCGCGGCCTGGGGGGGGGCTACACCTTC. Amino acid sequence: CASSDRGLGGGYTF.